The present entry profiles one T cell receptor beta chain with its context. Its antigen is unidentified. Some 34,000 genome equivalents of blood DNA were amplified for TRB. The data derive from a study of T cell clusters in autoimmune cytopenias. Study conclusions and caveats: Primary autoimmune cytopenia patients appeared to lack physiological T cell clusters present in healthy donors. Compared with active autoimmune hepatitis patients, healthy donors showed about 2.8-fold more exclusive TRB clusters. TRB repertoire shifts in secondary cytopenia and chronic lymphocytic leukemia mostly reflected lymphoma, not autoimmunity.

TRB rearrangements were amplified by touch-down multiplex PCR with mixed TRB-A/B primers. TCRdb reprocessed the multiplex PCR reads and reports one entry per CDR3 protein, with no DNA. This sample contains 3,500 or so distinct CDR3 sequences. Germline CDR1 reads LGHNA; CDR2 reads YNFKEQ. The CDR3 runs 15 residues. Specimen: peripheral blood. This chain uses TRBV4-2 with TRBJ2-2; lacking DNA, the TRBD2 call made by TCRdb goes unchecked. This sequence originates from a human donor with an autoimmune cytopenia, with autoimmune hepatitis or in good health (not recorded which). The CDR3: CASRGLAGVSGELFF.